This is a list of T cell receptor beta chains from one sample in a study of a mutant IDH1 vaccine in newly diagnosed glioma. Clones were sequenced by immunoSEQ multiplex PCR, and TCRdb holds only the in-frame ones, with some missing. The sample has 60,000 to 75,000 clones, 70% to 80% seen once. The sequences come from PBMCs, collected from a glioma patient treated with radiotherapy, temozolomide or both. The receptors come from a man aged 50-60 years with glioma. Each CDR3 is given with its conserved first and last residue. D genes are given only for firm matches. Size is stated for part of the rows, as once, few or many counts, or as a class when the clone is expanded.

V gene	D gene	CDR3 length	clone size	J gene	CDR3 DNA	CDR3 protein
TRBV27	NA	16	NA	TRBJ2-7	TGTGCCAGCAGTCCCGTAGTAGGAGAGGGCACCTACGAGCAGTACTTC	CASSPVVGEGTYEQYF
TRBV5-1	NA	13	few	TRBJ2-3	TGCGCCAGCAGCCCGCAGGGTTCAGATACGCAGTATTTT	CASSPQGSDTQYF
TRBV15	NA	12	NA	TRBJ2-5	TGTGCCACCAGCAGGTCTGCGGAGACCCAGTACTTC	CATSRSAETQYF
TRBV20-1	NA	11	NA	TRBJ2-1	TGCAGTGCTTCGACTTACAATGAGCAGTTCTTC	CSASTYNEQFF
TRBV5-4	TRBD1	15	NA	TRBJ2-7	TGTGCCAGCAGCCCAAAGGGACAGGGGTGGGACGAGCAGTACTTC	CASSPKGQGWDEQYF
TRBV2	TRBD2	13	NA	TRBJ2-5	TGTGCCAGCAGTGATAGTAGCGGGGAGACCCAGTACTTC	CASSDSSGETQYF
TRBV19	NA	13	once	TRBJ1-4	TGTGCCAGCTCACCCGGCGGGGATGAAAAACTGTTTTTT	CASSPGGDEKLFF
TRBV29-1	TRBD1	13	NA	TRBJ2-1	TGCAGCGTTGCGGGGACAGGGGGCGGTGAGCAGTTCTTC	CSVAGTGGGEQFF
TRBV19	NA	15	few	TRBJ1-5	TGTGCCAGTAGCGCTTCTCGGACAGCGTATCAGCCCCAGCATTTT	CASSASRTAYQPQHF
TRBV10-2	TRBD1	15	NA	TRBJ2-5	TGCGCCAGCAGTGATTTTGGCAGGGGGCATGAGACCCAGTACTTC	CASSDFGRGHETQYF
TRBV11-3	NA	15	medium-sized	TRBJ2-1	TGTGCCAGCAGCTCCTTCGACAGGCCGTACAATGAGCAGTTCTTC	CASSSFDRPYNEQFF
TRBV7-3	TRBD2	14	NA	TRBJ2-3	TGTGCCAGCAGCCCCGGGACTAGTGGAGATACGCAGTATTTT	CASSPGTSGDTQYF
TRBV7-9	NA	13	once	TRBJ1-1	TGTGCCAGCAGCCCCTATCAGAACACTGAAGCTTTCTTT	CASSPYQNTEAFF
TRBV7-2	TRBD1	16	NA	TRBJ1-5	TGTGCCAGCAGCCTAATATCCGGGACAGGGGCTCAGCCCCAGCATTTT	CASSLISGTGAQPQHF
TRBV7-9	TRBD1	16	NA	TRBJ1-4	TGTGCCAGCAGCTCCAAGCAGGGGGGGGCTAATGAAAAACTGTTTTTT	CASSSKQGGANEKLFF
TRBV4-2	NA	15	NA	TRBJ2-7	TGTGCCAGCAGCCAGGGCATCGAGGGATCCTACGAGCAGTACTTC	CASSQGIEGSYEQYF
TRBV6-1	NA	13	few	TRBJ2-7	TGTGCCAGCAGACAGGGGGGGTCCTACGAGCAGTACTTC	CASRQGGSYEQYF
TRBV4-2	TRBD2	15	NA	TRBJ2-2	TGTGCCAGCAGCCAGCGGGGGGGCATGTCCGGGGAGCTGTTTTTT	CASSQRGGMSGELFF
TRBV6-1	NA	14	NA	TRBJ2-7	TGTGCCAGCATTTTAGGCTTCAGCTCCTACGAGCAGTACTTC	CASILGFSSYEQYF
TRBV2	TRBD1	16	NA	TRBJ1-2	TGTGCCAGCACCAAGGGGACAGGGGGGGCTAACTATGGCTACACCTTC	CASTKGTGGANYGYTF
TRBV7-7	TRBD2	17	NA	TRBJ2-1	TGTGCTAGCAGCTTGAGCCCTCCCGGACTAGCGATGGATGAGCAGTTCTTC	CASSLSPPGLAMDEQFF
TRBV4-3	NA	9	NA	TRBJ1-1	TGCGCCAGCAGCCCCGAAGCTTTCTTT	CASSPEAFF
TRBV5-8	NA	14	NA	TRBJ2-5	TGTGCCAGCAGCGGGGGGTCCAGCGGGGAGACCCAGTACTTC	CASSGGSSGETQYF
TRBV19	NA	15	NA	TRBJ2-7	TGTGCCAGTAGTCCCCTGACAGGGAGGGTCAACGAGCAGTACTTC	CASSPLTGRVNEQYF
TRBV4-1	NA	14	NA	TRBJ2-5	TGCGCCAGCAGCCTAGGACAGATGGAAGAGACCCAGTACTTC	CASSLGQMEETQYF
TRBV6-6	NA	13	NA	TRBJ1-2	TGTGCCAGCAGTCCTGACAGTACCTATGGCTACACCTTC	CASSPDSTYGYTF
TRBV10-3	NA	16	NA	TRBJ1-1	TGTGCCATCAGTGCCCTTCTTTTGTCTTCGAACACTGAAGCTTTCTTT	CAISALLLSSNTEAFF
TRBV7-3	NA	14	NA	TRBJ2-3	TGTGCCAGCAGCCCTCTGGCCCCGCCGGATACGCAGTATTTT	CASSPLAPPDTQYF
TRBV6-1	NA	13	NA	TRBJ2-1	TGTGCCAGCACAAGGGGGGGTTGGGATGAGCAGTTCTTC	CASTRGGWDEQFF
TRBV29-1	NA	14	many	TRBJ1-2	TGCAGCGCCGAGAGTGGAGGGGAAGACTATGGCTACACCTTC	CSAESGGEDYGYTF
TRBV2	TRBD2	15	NA	TRBJ2-2	TGTGCCAGCCGACAAGCGGGGGCCACCACCGGGGAGCTGTTTTTT	CASRQAGATTGELFF
TRBV9	NA	15	NA	TRBJ2-5	TGTGCCAGCAGCGTAGCCGCCGCGGGGTTACGGACCCAGTACTTC	CASSVAAAGLRTQYF
TRBV28	TRBD1	13	NA	TRBJ1-4	TGTGCCAGCAGTTCGACAGGGTTAGAAAAACTGTTTTTT	CASSSTGLEKLFF
TRBV6-1	NA	14	NA	TRBJ1-1	TGTGCCAGCAGTGAATTAGTGGGAGCCAAGGCAGCTTTCTTT	CASSELVGAKAAFF
TRBV2	TRBD1	15	NA	TRBJ1-5	TGTGCCAGCAGTGATCCGACAGGGGTAGGACAGCCCCAGCATTTT	CASSDPTGVGQPQHF
TRBV27	TRBD2	15	NA	TRBJ2-3	TGTGCCAGCAGTCAACTTGGACTAGCCGCAGATACGCAGTATTTT	CASSQLGLAADTQYF
TRBV7-2	NA	14	few	TRBJ1-1	TGTGCCAGCAGCTTAAGCTTGGGGGGAGCTGAAGCTTTCTTT	CASSLSLGGAEAFF
TRBV18	NA	15	once	TRBJ2-4	TGTGCCAGCTCCCCGGAAGCAGGCTCGCGGGACATTCAGTACTTC	CASSPEAGSRDIQYF
TRBV6-6	NA	11	few	TRBJ2-3	TGTGCCAGCAGCTATTATGATACGCAGTATTTT	CASSYYDTQYF
TRBV9	TRBD1	15	NA	TRBJ2-1	TGTGCCAGCAGCGTTCCGGGACAGGGCTACAATGAGCAGTTCTTC	CASSVPGQGYNEQFF
TRBV11-2	NA	12	once	TRBJ2-7	TGTGCCAGCCAACACAGAGCCTACGAGCAGTACTTC	CASQHRAYEQYF
TRBV2	NA	13	NA	TRBJ1-5	TGTGCCAGCAGCCCTTATAGCAATCAGCCCCAGCATTTT	CASSPYSNQPQHF
TRBV4-1	TRBD1	14	NA	TRBJ2-7	TGCGCCAGCAGCCCCGGACAGGCCTTAGGCGAGCAGTACTTC	CASSPGQALGEQYF
TRBV5-4	NA	16	few	TRBJ1-3	TGTGCCAGCTCCTCTGGGTCGGGGGCGACCGGAAACACCATATATTTT	CASSSGSGATGNTIYF
TRBV19	TRBD1	12	NA	TRBJ2-7	TGTGCCAGTAGCTCACAGGGGGACGAGCAGTACTTC	CASSSQGDEQYF
TRBV5-4	NA	11	NA	TRBJ2-1	TGTGCCAGCAGCACACAGGGCGAGCAGTTCTTC	CASSTQGEQFF
TRBV2	NA	13	NA	TRBJ1-3	TGTGCCAGCAGTGTCTACAGGGAAAACACCATATATTTT	CASSVYRENTIYF
TRBV19	NA	15	few	TRBJ2-2	TGTGCCAGTAGTATAGCGGGGGCAGGGGCCGGGGAGCTGTTTTTT	CASSIAGAGAGELFF
TRBV2	TRBD1	13	NA	TRBJ1-2	TGTGCCAGCAGCGCTGACAGGGCCTATGGCTACACCTTC	CASSADRAYGYTF
TRBV5-4	NA	13	NA	TRBJ2-7	TGTGCCAGCAGCGAGGCCCCCTACTACGAGCAGTACTTC	CASSEAPYYEQYF
TRBV13	TRBD1	12	NA	TRBJ2-7	TGTGCCAGCAGCCGGACAGGGGCCGAGCAGTACTTC	CASSRTGAEQYF
TRBV5-6	TRBD1	13	NA	TRBJ2-1	TGTGCCAGCATTCTGACAGGGATAAAGGAGCAGTTCTTC	CASILTGIKEQFF
TRBV29-1	NA	13	NA	TRBJ2-7	TGCAGCGTTCTACAGGGACGATCCTACGAGCAGTACTTC	CSVLQGRSYEQYF
TRBV28	NA	14	once	TRBJ1-1	TGTGCCAGCAGTTTAACGGGGAGGAACACTGAAGCTTTCTTT	CASSLTGRNTEAFF
TRBV30	NA	14	NA	TRBJ1-6	TGTGCCTGGAGTGTCCCTCTGGGGGATTCACCCCTCCACTTT	CAWSVPLGDSPLHF
TRBV6-6	TRBD1	13	NA	TRBJ1-2	TGTGCCAGCAGTCAACAGGGGGCTCATGGCTACACCTTC	CASSQQGAHGYTF
TRBV6-6	TRBD1	15	NA	TRBJ1-3	TGTGCCAGCCGATCGACAGGGCTCTCTGGAAACACCATATATTTT	CASRSTGLSGNTIYF
TRBV11-2	TRBD1	15	NA	TRBJ2-1	TGTGCCAGCAGGCCGGGACAGATTCTCTCTCGTGAGCAGTTCTTC	CASRPGQILSREQFF